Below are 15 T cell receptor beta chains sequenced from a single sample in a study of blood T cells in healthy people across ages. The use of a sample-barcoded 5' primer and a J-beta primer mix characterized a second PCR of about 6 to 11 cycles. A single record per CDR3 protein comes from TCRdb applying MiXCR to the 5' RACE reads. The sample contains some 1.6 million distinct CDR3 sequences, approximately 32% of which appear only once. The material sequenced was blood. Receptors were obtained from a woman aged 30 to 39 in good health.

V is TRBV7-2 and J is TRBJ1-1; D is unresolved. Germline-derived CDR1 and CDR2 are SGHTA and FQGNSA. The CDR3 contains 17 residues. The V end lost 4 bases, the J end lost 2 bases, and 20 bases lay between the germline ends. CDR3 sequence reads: CASSSQSRRWGNTEAFF. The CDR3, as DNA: TGTGCCAGCAGCTCGCAATCTCGACGGTGGGGTAACACTGAAGCTTTCTTT. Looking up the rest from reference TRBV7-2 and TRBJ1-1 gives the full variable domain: GAGVSQSPSNKVTEKGKDVELRCDPISGHTALYWYRQSLGQGLEFLIYFQGNSAPDKSGLPSDRFSAERTGGSVSTLTIQRTQQEDSAVYLCASSSQSRRWGNTEAFFGQGTRLTVV.

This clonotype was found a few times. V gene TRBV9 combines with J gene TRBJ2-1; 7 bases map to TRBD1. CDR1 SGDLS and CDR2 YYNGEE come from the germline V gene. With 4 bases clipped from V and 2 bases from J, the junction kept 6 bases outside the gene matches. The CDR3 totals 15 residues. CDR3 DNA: TGTGCCAGCAGCCCGAATACAGGGGCCTACAATGAGCAGTTCTTC. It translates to CASSPNTGAYNEQFF. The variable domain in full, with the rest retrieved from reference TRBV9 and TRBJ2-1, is DSGVTQTPKHLITATGQRVTLRCSPRSGDLSVYWYQQSLDQGLQFLIQYYNGEERAKGNILERFSAQQFPDLHSELNLSSLELGDSALYFCASSPNTGAYNEQFFGPGTRLTVL.

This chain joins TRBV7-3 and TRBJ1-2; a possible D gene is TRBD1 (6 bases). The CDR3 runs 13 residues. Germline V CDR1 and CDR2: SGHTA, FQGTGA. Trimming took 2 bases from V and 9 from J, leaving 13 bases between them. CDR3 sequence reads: CASSLGGWGSYTF. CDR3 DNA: TGTGCCAGCAGCTTAGGGGGCTGGGGGAGCTACACCTTC.

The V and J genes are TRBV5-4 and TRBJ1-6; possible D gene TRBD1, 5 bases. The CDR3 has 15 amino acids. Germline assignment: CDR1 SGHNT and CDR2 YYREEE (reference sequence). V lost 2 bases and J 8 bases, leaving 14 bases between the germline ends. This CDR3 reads CASSFTGDGDSPLHF. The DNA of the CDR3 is TGTGCCAGCAGCTTCACAGGTGACGGAGATTCACCCCTCCACTTT.

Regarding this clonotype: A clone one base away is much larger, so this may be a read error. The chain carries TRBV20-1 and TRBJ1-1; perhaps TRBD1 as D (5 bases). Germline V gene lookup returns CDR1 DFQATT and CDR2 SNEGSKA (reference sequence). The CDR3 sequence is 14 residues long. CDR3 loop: CSAETGQGGTGAFF. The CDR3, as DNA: TGCAGTGCTGAGACTGGGCAGGGCGGCACTGGAGCTTTCTTT.

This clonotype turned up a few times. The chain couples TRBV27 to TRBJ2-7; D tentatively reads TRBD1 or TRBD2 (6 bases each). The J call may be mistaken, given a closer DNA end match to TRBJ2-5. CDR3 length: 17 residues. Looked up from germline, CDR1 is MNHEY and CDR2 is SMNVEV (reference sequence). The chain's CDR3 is CASSLRGTMEGGKTQYF. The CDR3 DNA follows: TGTGCCAGCAGTTTACGGGGAACGATGGAGGGGGGAAAGACCCAGTACTTC.

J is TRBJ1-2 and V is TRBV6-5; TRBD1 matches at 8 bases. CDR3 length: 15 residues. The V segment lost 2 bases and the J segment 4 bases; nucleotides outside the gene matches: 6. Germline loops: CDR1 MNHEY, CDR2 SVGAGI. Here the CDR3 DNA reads TGTGCCAGCAGTTACGGGGACAGGCTTACCTATGGCTACACCTTC. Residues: CASSYGDRLTYGYTF.

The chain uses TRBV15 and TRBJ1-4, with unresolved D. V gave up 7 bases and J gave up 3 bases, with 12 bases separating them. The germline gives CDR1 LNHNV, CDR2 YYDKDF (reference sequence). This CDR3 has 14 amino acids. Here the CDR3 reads CATTKWKSNEKLFF. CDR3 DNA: TGTGCCACCACAAAGTGGAAATCTAATGAAAAACTGTTTTTT.

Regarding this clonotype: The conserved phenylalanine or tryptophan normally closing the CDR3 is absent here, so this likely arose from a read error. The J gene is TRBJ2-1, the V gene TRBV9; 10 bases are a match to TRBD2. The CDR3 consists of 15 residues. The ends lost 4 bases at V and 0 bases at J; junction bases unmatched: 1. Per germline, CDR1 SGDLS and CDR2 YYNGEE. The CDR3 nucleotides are TGTGCCAGCAGCCCTAGCGGGAGCTCCTACAATGAGCAGTTCGTC. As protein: CASSPSGSSYNEQFV.

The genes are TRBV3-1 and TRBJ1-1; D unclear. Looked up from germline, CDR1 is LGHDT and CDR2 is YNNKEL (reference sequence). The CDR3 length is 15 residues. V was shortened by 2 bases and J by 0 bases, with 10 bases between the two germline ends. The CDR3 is CASSQSDVMNTEAFF. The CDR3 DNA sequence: TGTGCCAGCAGCCAATCGGACGTCATGAACACTGAAGCTTTCTTT.

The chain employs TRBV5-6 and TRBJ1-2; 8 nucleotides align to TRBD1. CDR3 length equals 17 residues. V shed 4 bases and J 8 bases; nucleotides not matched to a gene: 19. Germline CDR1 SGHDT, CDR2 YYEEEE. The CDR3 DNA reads TGTGCCAGCAGCCTCTCCGGACAGGGAGCCCTTGAGCGAGGCTACACCTTC. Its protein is CASSLSGQGALERGYTF.

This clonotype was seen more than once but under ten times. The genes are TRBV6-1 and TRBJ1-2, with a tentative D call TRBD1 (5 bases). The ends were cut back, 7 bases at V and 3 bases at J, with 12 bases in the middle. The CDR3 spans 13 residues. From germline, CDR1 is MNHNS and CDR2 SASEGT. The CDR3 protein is CASNPRGDYGYTF. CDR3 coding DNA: TGTGCCAGCAACCCCCGAGGGGACTATGGCTACACCTTC.

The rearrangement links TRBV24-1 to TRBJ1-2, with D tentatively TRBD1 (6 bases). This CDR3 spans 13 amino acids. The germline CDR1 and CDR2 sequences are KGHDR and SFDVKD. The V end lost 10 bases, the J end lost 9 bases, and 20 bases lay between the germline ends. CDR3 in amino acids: CATTTPGAGSYTF. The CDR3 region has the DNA TGTGCCACTACTACTCCAGGGGCTGGGAGCTACACCTTC.

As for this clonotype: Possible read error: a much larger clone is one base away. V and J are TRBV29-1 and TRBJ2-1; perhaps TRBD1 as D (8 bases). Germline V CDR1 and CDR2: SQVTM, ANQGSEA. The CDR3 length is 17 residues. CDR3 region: CSFRGEGQGASYNKQFF. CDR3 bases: TGCAGCTTTAGGGGGGAGGGGCAGGGGGCTTCCTACAATAAGCAGTTCTTC.

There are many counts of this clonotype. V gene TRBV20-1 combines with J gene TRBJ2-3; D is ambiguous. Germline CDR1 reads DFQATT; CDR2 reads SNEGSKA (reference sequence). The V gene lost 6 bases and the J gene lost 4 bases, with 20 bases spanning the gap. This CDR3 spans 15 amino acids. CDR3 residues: CSAAGPAVRSDTQYF. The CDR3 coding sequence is TGCAGTGCCGCAGGACCCGCAGTTAGGTCAGATACGCAGTATTTT.